This T cell receptor beta chain was profiled in a study of blood T cell repertoires in COVID-19. Overall study: PBMCs, B-cell-depleted T cells, or T cells were the source of the cDNA or gDNA that made up the material.

Data came from immunoSEQ multiplex PCR; TCRdb stores just in-frame clones and leaves some out. The data contain approximately 340,000 clones, 91% of them singletons. Participants in the exposed group had met a COVID-19 case in the 2 weeks before joining the study. Sequencing was performed on PBMCs or T cells enriched from blood (not recorded which). This clonotype originated in a woman aged 40 to 50 who had been exposed to COVID-19.

The CDR3 DNA follows: TGTGCCAGCAGCTTAGAGCAGGGCTACGAGCAGTACTTC. Its translation is CASSLEQGYEQYF. The chain is built from TRBV11-3 and TRBJ2-7, with a tentative D call TRBD1 (5 bases). The germline V gene encodes CDR1 SGHNT and CDR2 YENEEA. V was shortened by 0 bases and J by 3 bases, with 6 bases between the two germline ends. This CDR3 spans 13 amino acids.